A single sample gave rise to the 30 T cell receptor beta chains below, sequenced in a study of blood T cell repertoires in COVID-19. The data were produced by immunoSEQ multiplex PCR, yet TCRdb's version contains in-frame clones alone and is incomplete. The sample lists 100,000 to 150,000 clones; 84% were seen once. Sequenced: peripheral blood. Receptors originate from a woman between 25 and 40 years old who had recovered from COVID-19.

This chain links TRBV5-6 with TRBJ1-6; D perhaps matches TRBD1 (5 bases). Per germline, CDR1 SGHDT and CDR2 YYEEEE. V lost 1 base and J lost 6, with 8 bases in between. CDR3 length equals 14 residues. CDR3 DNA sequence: TGTGCCAGCAGCTTGTGGGGCAGTAATTCACCCCTCCACTTT. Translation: CASSLWGSNSPLHF.

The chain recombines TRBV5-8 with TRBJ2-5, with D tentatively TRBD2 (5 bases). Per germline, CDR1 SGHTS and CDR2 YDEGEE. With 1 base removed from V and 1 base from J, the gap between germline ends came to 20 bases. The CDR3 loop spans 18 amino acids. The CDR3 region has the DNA TGTGCCAGCAGCTTGCCTGATCGGCGGGTTAACCCCCAAGAGACCCAGTACTTC. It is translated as CASSLPDRRVNPQETQYF.

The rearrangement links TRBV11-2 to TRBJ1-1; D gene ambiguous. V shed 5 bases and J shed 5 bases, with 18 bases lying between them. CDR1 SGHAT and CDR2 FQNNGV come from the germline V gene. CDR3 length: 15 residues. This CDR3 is CASSDRERGKTEAFF. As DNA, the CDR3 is TGTGCCAGCAGCGACCGGGAGCGGGGTAAGACTGAAGCTTTCTTT. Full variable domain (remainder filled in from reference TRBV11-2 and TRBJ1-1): EAGVAQSPRYKIIEKRQSVAFWCNPISGHATLYWYQQILGQGPKLLIQFQNNGVVDDSQLPKDRFSAERLKGVDSTLKIQPAKLEDSAVYLCASSDRERGKTEAFFGQGTRLTVV.

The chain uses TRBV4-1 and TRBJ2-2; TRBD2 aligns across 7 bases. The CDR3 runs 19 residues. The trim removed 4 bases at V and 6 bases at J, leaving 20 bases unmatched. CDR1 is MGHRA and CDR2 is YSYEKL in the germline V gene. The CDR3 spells CASSPQLTRLADVSGELFF. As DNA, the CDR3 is TGCGCCAGCAGCCCCCAACTAACCCGACTAGCCGATGTTTCCGGGGAGCTGTTTTTT.

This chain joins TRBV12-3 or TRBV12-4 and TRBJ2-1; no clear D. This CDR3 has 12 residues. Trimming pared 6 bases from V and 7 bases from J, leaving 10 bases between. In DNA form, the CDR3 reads TGTGCCAGCAGCCTCTTAGTAAATGAGCAGTTCTTC. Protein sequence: CASSLLVNEQFF.

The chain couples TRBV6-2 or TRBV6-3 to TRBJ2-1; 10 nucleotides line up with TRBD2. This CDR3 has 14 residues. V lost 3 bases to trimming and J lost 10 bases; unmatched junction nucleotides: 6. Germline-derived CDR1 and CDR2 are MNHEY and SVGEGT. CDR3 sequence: CASSYLAGVSEQFF. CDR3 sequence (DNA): TGTGCCAGCAGTTATCTAGCGGGAGTGAGCGAGCAGTTCTTC.

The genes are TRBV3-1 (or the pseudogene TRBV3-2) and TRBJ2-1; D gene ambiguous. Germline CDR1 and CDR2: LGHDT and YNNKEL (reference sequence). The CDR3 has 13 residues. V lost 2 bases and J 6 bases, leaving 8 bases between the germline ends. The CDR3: CASSQLGGNEQFF. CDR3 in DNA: TGTGCCAGCAGCCAATTAGGCGGCAATGAGCAGTTCTTC.

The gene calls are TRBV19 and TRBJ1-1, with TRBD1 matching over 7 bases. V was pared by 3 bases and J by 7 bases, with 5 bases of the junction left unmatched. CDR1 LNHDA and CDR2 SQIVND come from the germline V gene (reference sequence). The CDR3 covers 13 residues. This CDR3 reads CASSIRDRDEAFF. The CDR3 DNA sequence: TGTGCCAGTAGTATTCGGGACAGAGATGAAGCTTTCTTT.

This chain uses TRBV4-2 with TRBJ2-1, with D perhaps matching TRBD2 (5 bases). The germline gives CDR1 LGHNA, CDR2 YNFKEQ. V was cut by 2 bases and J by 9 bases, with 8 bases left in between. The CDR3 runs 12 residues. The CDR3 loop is CASSQSEGEQFF. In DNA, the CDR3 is TGTGCCAGCAGCCAAAGCGAGGGTGAGCAGTTCTTC.

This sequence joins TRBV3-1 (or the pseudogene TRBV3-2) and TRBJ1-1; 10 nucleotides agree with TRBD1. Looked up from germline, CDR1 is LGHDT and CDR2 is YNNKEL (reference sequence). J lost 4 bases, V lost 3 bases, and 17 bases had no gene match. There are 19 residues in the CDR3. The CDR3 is CASSHLTNRDRGQRTEAFF. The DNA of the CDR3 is TGTGCCAGCAGCCACCTTACTAACCGGGACAGGGGTCAACGCACTGAAGCTTTCTTT.

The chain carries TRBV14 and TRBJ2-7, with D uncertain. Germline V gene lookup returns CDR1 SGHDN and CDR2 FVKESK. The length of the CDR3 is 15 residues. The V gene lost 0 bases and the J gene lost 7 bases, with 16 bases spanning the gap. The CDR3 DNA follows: TGTGCCAGCAGCCAAGATGGGTTAAGCGAACGGGAGCAGTACTTC. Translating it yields CASSQDGLSEREQYF.

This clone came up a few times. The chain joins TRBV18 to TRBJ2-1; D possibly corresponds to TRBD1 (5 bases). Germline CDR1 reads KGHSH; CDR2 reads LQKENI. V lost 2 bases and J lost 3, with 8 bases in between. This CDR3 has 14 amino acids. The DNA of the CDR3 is TGTGCCAGCTCACCAGGGGCTTACTACAATGAGCAGTTCTTC. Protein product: CASSPGAYYNEQFF. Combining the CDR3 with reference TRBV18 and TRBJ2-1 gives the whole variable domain NAGVMQNPRHLVRRRGQEARLRCSPMKGHSHVYWYRQLPEEGLKFMVYLQKENIIDESGMPKERFSAEFPKEGPSILRIQQVVRGDSAAYFCASSPGAYYNEQFFGPGTRLTVL.

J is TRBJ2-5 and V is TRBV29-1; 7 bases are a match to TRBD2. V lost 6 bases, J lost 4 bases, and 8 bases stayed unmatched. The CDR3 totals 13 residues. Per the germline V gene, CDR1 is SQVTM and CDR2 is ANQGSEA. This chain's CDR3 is CSVRTSYRETQYF. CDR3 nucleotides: TGCAGCGTACGGACTAGTTACAGAGAGACCCAGTACTTC.

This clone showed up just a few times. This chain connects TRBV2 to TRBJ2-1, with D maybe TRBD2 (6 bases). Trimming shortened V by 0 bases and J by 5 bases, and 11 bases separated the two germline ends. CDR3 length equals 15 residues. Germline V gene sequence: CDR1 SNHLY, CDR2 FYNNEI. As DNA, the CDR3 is TGTGCCAGCAGTGAAGCGCTCCCGGGAGACAATGAGCAGTTCTTC. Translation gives CASSEALPGDNEQFF.

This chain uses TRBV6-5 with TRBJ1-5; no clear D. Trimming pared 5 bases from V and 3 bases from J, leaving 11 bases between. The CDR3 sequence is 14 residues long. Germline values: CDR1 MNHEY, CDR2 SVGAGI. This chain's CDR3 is CASSPPGYNQPQHF. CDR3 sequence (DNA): TGTGCCAGCAGTCCTCCGGGATACAATCAGCCCCAGCATTTT.

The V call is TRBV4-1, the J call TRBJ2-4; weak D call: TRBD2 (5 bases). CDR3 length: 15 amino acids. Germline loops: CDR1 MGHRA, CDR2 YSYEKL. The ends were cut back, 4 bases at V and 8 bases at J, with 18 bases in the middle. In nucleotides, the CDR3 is TGCGCCAGCAGCCCCCTGAGGAGGAGAGAGGACATTCAGTACTTC. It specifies CASSPLRRREDIQYF.

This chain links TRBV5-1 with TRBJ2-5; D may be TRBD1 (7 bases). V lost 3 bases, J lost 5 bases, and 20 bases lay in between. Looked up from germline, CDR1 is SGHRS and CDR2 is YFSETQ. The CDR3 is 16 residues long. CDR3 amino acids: CASSSWVGGGGETQYF. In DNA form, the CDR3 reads TGCGCCAGCAGCTCCTGGGTAGGAGGGGGCGGTGAGACCCAGTACTTC.

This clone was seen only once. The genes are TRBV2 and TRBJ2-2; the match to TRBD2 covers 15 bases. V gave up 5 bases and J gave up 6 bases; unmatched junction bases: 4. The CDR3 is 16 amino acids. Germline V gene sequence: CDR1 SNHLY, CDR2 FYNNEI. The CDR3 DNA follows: TGTGCCAGCAGTCCCGGACTAGCGGGGGGGGCCGGGGAGCTGTTTTTT. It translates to CASSPGLAGGAGELFF.

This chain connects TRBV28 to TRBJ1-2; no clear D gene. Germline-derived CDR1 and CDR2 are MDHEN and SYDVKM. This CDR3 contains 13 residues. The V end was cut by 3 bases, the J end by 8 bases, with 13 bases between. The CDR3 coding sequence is TGTGCCAGCAGTTTGGCGGGGTTCGGCGGCTACACCTTC. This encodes CASSLAGFGGYTF.

The DNA of the CDR3 is TGTGCCAGAAGAACTGCTTCGGGACTCGCTTCAGGTGAGCAGTTCTTC. Translating it yields CARRTASGLASGEQFF. The gene calls are TRBV5-3 and TRBJ2-1, with D possibly being TRBD2 (6 bases). TRBV5-3 is placed among ORFs of uncertain function. Trimming left V 5 bases short and J 9 bases short, with 24 bases between. This CDR3 has 16 amino acids.

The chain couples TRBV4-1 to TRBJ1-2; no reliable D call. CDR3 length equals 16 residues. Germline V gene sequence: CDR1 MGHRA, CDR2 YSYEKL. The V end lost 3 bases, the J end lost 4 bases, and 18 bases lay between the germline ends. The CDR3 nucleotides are TGCGCCAGCAGCCAGGACTACCGGGCCTCCGGCTATGGCTACACCTTC. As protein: CASSQDYRASGYGYTF.

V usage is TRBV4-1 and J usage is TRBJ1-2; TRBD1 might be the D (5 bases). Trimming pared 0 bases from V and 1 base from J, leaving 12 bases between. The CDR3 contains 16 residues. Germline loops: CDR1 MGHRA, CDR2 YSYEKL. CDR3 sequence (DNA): TGCGCCAGCAGCCAAGATTCAGGGCCTAATAACTATGGCTACACCTTC. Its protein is CASSQDSGPNNYGYTF.

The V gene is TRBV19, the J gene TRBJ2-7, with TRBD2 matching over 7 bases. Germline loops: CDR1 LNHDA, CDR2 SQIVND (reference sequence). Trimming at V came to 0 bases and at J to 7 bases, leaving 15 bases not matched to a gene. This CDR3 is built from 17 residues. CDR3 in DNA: TGTGCCAGTAGTATAGATCCTGGGGGGAGGGCCTCAGGGGAGCAGTACTTC. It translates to CASSIDPGGRASGEQYF.

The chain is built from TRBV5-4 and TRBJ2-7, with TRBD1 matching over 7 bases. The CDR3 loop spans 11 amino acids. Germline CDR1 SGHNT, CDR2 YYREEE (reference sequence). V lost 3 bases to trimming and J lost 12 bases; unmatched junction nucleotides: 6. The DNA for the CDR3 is TGTGCCAGCAGCTCCGGACAGGTAACGTACTTC. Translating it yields CASSSGQVTYF.

The CDR3 DNA reads TGTGCCACCAGCAAACAAACGACTGGCAATGAGCAGTTCTTC. Protein product: CATSKQTTGNEQFF. The rearrangement uses TRBV15 and TRBJ2-1, with no clear D. There are 14 residues in the CDR3. Between the trimmed V and J ends, which lost 4 bases and 6 bases, there was a span of 13 bases. The germline V gene encodes CDR1 LNHNV and CDR2 YYDKDF (reference sequence).

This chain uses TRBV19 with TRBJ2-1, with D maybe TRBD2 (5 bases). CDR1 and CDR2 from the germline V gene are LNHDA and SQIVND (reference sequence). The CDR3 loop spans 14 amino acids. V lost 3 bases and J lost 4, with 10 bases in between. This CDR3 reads CASSIRTQYNEQFF. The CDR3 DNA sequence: TGTGCCAGTAGTATTAGGACTCAATACAATGAGCAGTTCTTC.

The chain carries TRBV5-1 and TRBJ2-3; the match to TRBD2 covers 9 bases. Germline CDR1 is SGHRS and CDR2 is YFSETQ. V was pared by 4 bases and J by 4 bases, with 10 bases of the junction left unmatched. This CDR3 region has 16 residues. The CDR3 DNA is TGCGCCAGCAGCCCATTGGGCGGGGGGGTACCAGATACGCAGTATTTT. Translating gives CASSPLGGGVPDTQYF.

CDR3 nucleotides: TGTGCCAGCAGCGTAGGTCGGAATGACAGGGGGCGTGAGCAGTTCTTC. As protein: CASSVGRNDRGREQFF. The chain employs TRBV9 and TRBJ2-1; 10 bases line up with TRBD1. Trimming at V came to 0 bases and at J to 9 bases, leaving 9 bases not matched to a gene. The CDR3 is 16 amino acids. CDR1 SGDLS and CDR2 YYNGEE come from the germline V gene.

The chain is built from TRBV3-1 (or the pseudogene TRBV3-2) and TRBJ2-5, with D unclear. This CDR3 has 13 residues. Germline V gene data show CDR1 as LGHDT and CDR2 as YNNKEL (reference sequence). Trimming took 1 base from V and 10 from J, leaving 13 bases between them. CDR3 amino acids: CASSQVDTRDQYF. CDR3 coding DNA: TGTGCCAGCAGCCAAGTAGATACTCGAGACCAGTACTTC.

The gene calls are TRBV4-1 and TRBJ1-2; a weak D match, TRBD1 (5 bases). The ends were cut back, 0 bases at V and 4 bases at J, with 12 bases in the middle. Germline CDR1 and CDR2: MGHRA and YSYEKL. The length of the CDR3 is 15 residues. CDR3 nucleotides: TGCGCCAGCAGCCAAGATCACCAGGGCCTCTATGGCTACACCTTC. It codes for CASSQDHQGLYGYTF.